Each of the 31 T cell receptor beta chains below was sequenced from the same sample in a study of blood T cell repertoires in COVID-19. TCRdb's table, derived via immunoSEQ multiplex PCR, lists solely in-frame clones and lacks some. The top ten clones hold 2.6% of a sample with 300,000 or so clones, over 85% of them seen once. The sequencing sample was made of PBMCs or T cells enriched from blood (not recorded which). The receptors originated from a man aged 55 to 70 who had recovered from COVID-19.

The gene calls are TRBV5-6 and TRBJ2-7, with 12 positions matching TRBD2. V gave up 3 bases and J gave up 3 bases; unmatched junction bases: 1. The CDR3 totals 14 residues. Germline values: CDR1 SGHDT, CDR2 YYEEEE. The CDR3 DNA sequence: TGTGCCAGCAGCTGGACTAGCGGGATCTACGAGCAGTACTTC. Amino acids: CASSWTSGIYEQYF.

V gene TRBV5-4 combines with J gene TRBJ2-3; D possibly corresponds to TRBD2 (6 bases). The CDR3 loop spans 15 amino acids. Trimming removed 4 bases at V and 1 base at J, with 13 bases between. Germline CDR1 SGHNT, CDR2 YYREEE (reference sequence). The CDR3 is CASSRSGSRTDTQYF. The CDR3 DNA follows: TGTGCCAGCAGCCGTTCCGGGAGCCGCACAGATACGCAGTATTTT. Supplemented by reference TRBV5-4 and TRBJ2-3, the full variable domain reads ETGVTQSPTHLIKTRGQQVTLRCSSQSGHNTVSWYQQALGQGPQFIFQYYREEENGRGNFPPRFSGLQFPNYSSELNVNALELDDSALYLCASSRSGSRTDTQYFGPGTRLTVL.

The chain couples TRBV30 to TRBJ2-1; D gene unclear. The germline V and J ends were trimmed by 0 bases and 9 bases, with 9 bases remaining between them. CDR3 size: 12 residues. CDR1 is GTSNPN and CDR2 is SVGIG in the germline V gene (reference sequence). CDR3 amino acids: CAWSVGVSEQFF. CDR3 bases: TGTGCCTGGAGTGTCGGAGTGTCTGAGCAGTTCTTC. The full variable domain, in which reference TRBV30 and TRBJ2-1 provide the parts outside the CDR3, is SQTIHQWPATLVQPVGSPLSLECTVEGTSNPNLYWYRQAAGRGLQLLFYSVGIGQISSEVPQNLSASRPQDRQFILSSKKLLLSDSGFYLCAWSVGVSEQFFGPGTRLTVL.

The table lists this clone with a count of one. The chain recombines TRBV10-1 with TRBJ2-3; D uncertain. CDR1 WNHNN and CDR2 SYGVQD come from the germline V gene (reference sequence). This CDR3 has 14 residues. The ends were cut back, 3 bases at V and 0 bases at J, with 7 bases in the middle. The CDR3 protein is CASSDGFSTDTQYF. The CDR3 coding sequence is TGCGCCAGCAGTGACGGGTTTAGCACAGATACGCAGTATTTT.

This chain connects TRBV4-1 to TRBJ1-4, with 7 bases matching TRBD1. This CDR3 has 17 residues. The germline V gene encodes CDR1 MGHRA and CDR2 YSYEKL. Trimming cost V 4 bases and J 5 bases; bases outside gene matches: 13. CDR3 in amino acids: CASSLDPPGQLNEKLFF. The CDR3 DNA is TGCGCCAGCAGCCTCGATCCCCCGGGACAGCTAAATGAAAAACTGTTTTTT.

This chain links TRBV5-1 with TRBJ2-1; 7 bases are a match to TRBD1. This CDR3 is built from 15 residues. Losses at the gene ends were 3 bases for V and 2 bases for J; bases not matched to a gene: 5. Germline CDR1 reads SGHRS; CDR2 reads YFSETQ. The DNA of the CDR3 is TGCGCCAGCAGCTCAGGGACAGTACCCTACAATGAGCAGTTCTTC. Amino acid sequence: CASSSGTVPYNEQFF.

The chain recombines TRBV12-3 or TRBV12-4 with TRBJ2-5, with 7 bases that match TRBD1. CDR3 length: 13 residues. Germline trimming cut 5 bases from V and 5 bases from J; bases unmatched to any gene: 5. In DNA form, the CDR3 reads TGTGCCAGCAGTATGACAGGGAAGGAGACCCAGTACTTC. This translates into CASSMTGKETQYF.

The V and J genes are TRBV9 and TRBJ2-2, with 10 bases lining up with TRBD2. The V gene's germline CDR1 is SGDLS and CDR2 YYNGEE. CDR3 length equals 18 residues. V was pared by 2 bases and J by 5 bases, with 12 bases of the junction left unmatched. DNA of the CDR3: TGTGCCAGCAGCGTGTCCGCCAGCGGGGGGGCCTGGACCGGGGAGCTGTTTTTT. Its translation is CASSVSASGGAWTGELFF.

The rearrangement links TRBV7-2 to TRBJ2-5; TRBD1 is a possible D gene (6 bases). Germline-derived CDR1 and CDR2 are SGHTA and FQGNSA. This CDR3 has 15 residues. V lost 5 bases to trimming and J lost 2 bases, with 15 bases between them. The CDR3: CASSRGLRGQETQYF. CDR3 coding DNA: TGTGCCAGCAGCAGAGGGTTGAGGGGGCAAGAGACCCAGTACTTC.

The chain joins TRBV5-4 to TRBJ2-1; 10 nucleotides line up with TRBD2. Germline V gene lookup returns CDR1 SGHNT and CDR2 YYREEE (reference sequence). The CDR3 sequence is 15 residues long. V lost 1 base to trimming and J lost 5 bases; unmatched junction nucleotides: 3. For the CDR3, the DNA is TGTGCCAGCAGCTTGAGCGGGGGGGCGGACAATGAGCAGTTCTTC. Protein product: CASSLSGGADNEQFF.

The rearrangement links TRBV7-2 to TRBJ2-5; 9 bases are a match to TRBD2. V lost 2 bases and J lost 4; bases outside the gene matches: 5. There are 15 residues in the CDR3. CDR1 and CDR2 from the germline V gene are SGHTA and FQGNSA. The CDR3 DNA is TGTGCCAGCAGCTTAATGGGACTAGCCATAGAGACCCAGTACTTC. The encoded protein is CASSLMGLAIETQYF. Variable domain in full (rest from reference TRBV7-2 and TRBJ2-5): GAGVSQSPSNKVTEKGKDVELRCDPISGHTALYWYRQSLGQGLEFLIYFQGNSAPDKSGLPSDRFSAERTGGSVSTLTIQRTQQEDSAVYLCASSLMGLAIETQYFGPGTRLLVL.

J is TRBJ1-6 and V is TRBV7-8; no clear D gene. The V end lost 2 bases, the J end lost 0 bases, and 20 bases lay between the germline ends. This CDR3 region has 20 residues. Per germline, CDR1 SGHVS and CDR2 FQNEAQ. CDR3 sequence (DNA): TGTGCCAGCAGCTTAAAGCCCCCCCCCGGAGATCGCTCCTATAATTCACCCCTCCACTTT. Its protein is CASSLKPPPGDRSYNSPLHF.

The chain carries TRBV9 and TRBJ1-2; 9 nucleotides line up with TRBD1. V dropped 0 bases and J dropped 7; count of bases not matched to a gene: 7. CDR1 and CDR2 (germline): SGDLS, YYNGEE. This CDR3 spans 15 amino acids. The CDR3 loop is CASSVDAGTGLGYTF. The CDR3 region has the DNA TGTGCCAGCAGCGTAGACGCCGGGACAGGGCTTGGCTACACCTTC.

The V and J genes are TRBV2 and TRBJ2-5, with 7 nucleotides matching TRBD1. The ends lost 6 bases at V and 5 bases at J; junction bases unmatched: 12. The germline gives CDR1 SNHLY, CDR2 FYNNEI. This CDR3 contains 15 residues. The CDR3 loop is CASRRVNPGGETQYF. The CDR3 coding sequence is TGTGCCAGCAGGAGGGTGAACCCAGGGGGTGAGACCCAGTACTTC. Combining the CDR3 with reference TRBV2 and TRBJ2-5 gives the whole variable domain EPEVTQTPSHQVTQMGQEVILRCVPISNHLYFYWYRQILGQKVEFLVSFYNNEISEKSEIFDDQFSVERPDGSNFTLKIRSTKLEDSAMYFCASRRVNPGGETQYFGPGTRLLVL.

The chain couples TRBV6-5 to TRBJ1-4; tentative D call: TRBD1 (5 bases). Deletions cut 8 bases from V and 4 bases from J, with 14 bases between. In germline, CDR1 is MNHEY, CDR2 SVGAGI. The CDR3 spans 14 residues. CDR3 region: CASALQGLNEKLFF. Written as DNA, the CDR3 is TGTGCCAGCGCCCTCCAGGGCCTTAATGAAAAACTGTTTTTT.

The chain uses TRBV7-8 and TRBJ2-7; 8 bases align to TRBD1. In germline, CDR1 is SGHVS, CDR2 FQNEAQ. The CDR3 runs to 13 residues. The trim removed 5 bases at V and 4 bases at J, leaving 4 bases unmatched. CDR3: CASSLTGVYEQYF. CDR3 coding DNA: TGTGCCAGCAGCCTGACAGGGGTTTACGAGCAGTACTTC.

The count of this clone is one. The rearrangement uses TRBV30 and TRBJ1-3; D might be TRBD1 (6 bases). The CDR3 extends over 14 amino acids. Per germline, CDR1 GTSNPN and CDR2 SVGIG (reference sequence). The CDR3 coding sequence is TGTGGGGGGACGACAGGATCTTCTGGAAACACCATATATTTT. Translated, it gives CGGTTGSSGNTIYF.

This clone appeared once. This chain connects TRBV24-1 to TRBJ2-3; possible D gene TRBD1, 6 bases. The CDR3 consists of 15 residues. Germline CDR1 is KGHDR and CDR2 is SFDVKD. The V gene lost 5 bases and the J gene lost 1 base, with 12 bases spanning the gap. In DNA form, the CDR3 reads TGTGCCACCAGTGCCGGTTGGACAGGCACAGATACGCAGTATTTT. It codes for CATSAGWTGTDTQYF.

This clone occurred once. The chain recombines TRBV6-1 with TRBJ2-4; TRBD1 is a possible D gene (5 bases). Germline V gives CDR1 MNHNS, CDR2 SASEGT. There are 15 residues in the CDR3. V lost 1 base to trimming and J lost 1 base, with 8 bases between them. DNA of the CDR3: TGTGCCAGCAGTGAAGGGGGCTTGGCCAAAAACATTCAGTACTTC. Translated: CASSEGGLAKNIQYF.

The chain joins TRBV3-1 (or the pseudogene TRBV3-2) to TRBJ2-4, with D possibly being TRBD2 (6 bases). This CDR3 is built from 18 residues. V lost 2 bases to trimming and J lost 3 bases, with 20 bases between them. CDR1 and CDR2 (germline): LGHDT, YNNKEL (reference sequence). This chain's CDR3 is CASSQYGTGDFSKNIQYF. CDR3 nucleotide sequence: TGTGCCAGCAGCCAATACGGGACTGGGGACTTTAGCAAAAACATTCAGTACTTC.

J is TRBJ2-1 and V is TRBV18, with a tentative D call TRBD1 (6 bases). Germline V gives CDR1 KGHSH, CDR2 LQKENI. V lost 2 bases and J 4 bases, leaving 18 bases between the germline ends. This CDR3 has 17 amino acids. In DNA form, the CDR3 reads TGTGCCAGCTCACCAACAGAGGACAGCCCATCTTACAATGAGCAGTTCTTC. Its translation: CASSPTEDSPSYNEQFF.

The CDR3 region is CASSVGPIPTDTQYF. In DNA form, the CDR3 reads TGTGCCAGCAGCGTAGGGCCGATCCCCACAGATACGCAGTATTTT. The chain carries TRBV9 and TRBJ2-3; D is ambiguous. V was clipped by 0 bases and J by 2 bases, with 10 bases between them. Germline V gene lookup returns CDR1 SGDLS and CDR2 YYNGEE. The CDR3 is made up of 15 amino acids.

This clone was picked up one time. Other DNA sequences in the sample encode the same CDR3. CDR3 nucleotide sequence: TGCGCCAGCAGCTTAACAGCTAACACTGAAGCTTTCTTT. Residues: CASSLTANTEAFF. The rearrangement joins TRBV5-1 to TRBJ1-1; D uncertain. The V end was cut by 2 bases, the J end by 2 bases, with 7 bases between. Germline V gene sequence: CDR1 SGHRS, CDR2 YFSETQ. This CDR3 comprises 13 residues.

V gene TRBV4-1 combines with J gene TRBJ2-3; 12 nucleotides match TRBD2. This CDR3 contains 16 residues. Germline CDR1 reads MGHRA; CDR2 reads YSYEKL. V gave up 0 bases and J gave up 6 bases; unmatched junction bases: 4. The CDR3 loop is CASSQDTTSGGDTQYF. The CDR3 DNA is TGCGCCAGCAGCCAAGATACGACTAGCGGGGGTGATACGCAGTATTTT.

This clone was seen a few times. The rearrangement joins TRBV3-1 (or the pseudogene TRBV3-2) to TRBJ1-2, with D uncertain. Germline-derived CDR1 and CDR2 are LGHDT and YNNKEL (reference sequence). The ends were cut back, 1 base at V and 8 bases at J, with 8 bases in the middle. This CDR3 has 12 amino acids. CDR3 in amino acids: CASSQAEEGYTF. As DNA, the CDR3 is TGTGCCAGCAGCCAAGCGGAGGAAGGCTACACCTTC.

The DNA for the CDR3 is TGCAGCGTCGGCCCTGACAGGGAGAACTATGGCTACACCTTC. It codes for CSVGPDRENYGYTF. The genes are TRBV29-1 and TRBJ1-2; 7 bases are shared with TRBD1. Germline V gene data show CDR1 as SQVTM and CDR2 as ANQGSEA. Losses at the gene ends were 6 bases for V and 2 bases for J; bases not matched to a gene: 9. The CDR3 runs 14 residues.

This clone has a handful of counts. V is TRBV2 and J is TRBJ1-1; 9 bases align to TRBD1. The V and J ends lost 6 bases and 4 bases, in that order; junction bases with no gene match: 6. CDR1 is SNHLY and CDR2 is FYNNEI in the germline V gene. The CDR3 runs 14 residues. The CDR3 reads CASRETGGSTEAFF. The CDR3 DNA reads TGTGCCAGCAGGGAGACAGGGGGTAGCACTGAAGCTTTCTTT.

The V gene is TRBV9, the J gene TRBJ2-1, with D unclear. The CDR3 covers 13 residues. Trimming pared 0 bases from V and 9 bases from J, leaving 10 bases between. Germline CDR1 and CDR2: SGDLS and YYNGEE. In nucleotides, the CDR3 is TGTGCCAGCAGCGTAGCTGAGAAACTTGAGCAGTTCTTC. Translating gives CASSVAEKLEQFF. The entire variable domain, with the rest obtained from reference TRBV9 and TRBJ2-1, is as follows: DSGVTQTPKHLITATGQRVTLRCSPRSGDLSVYWYQQSLDQGLQFLIQYYNGEERAKGNILERFSAQQFPDLHSELNLSSLELGDSALYFCASSVAEKLEQFFGPGTRLTVL.

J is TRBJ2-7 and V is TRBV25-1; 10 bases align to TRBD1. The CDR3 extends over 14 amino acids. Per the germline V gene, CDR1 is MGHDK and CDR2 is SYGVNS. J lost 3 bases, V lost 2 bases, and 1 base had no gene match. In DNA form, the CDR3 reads TGTGCCAGCAGTGAACGGGACAGGGGCTACGAGCAGTACTTC. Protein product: CASSERDRGYEQYF.

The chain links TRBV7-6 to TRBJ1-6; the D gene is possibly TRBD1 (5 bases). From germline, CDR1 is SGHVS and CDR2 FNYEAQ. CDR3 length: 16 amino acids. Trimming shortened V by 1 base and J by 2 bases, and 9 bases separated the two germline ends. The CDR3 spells CASSLVSGTYNSPLHF. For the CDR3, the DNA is TGTGCCAGCAGCTTAGTGTCAGGGACCTATAATTCACCCCTCCACTTT.

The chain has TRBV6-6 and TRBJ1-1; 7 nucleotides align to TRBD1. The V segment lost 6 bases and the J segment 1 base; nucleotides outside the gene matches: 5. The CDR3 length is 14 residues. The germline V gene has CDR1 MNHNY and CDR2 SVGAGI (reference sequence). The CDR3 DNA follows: TGTGCCAGCAGACGGACAGGTCAGAACACTGAAGCTTTCTTT. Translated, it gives CASRRTGQNTEAFF.